These 13 T cell receptor beta chains originate from one sample sequenced in a study of cytomegalovirus exposure and HLA in healthy donors. PCR employed 60 Vbeta and 13 Jbeta primers. Profiling relied on immunoSEQ multiplex PCR, and the TCRdb table lists in-frame clones only, not all of them. The sample contains 150,000 to 200,000 clones, 10% to 15% of which appear only once. The sequenced sample consisted of PBMCs. Source of these receptors: a man aged 50-59 years in good health and CMV-seropositive.

A note on this clone: This sample also contains other DNA sequences that code for the same CDR3. The rearrangement uses TRBV9 and TRBJ2-2, with 7 positions matching TRBD2. Germline V gene sequence: CDR1 SGDLS, CDR2 YYNGEE. V lost 0 bases and J lost 2; bases outside the gene matches: 1. This CDR3 contains 15 residues. This CDR3 is CASSVGGGNTGELFF. Here the CDR3 DNA reads TGTGCCAGCAGCGTAGGCGGGGGAAACACCGGGGAGCTGTTTTTT.

The rearrangement links TRBV6-5 to TRBJ1-4; 12 nucleotides align to TRBD1. The CDR3 has 15 amino acids. Germline trimming cut 6 bases from V and 7 bases from J; bases unmatched to any gene: 6. CDR1 and CDR2 (germline): MNHEY, SVGAGI. In nucleotides, the CDR3 is TGTGCCAGCAGCCGGGACAGGGGGCCAGGTGAAAAACTGTTTTTT. It codes for CASSRDRGPGEKLFF.

Turning to this clone: One end of the junction varies from germline; a read error may be responsible. The rearrangement uses TRBV7-7 and TRBJ2-1; 10 bases agree with TRBD1. The CDR3 length is 14 residues. From germline, CDR1 is SSHAT and CDR2 FNYEAQ (reference sequence). The DNA of the CDR3 is TGTGCTAGCAGCTCGGGACAGGGGAGTGATGAGCAGTTCTTC. This translates into CASSSGQGSDEQFF.

The chain has TRBV4-1 and TRBJ2-4; no firm D call. V lost 0 bases and J 1 base, leaving 4 bases between the germline ends. The CDR3 extends over 14 amino acids. CDR1 is MGHRA and CDR2 is YSYEKL in the germline V gene. This CDR3 is CASSQDGAKNIQYF. For the CDR3, the DNA is TGCGCCAGCAGCCAAGATGGCGCCAAAAACATTCAGTACTTC.

The CDR3 DNA reads as TGTGCCAGCAGCTACCTAGCGGGGGGGCCTTTAATTAAATCCGGCGGGGAGCTGTTTTTT. This codes for CASSYLAGGPLIKSGGELFF. The chain joins TRBV13 to TRBJ2-2; 12 positions match TRBD2. The CDR3 extends over 20 amino acids. Germline assignment: CDR1 PRHDT and CDR2 FYEKMQ (reference sequence). V was clipped by 4 bases and J by 7 bases; unmatched bases: 19.

This clone has a handful of counts. This sequence joins TRBV10-3 and TRBJ2-3, with 11 bases fitting TRBD1. The length of the CDR3 is 15 residues. The V gene end was trimmed by 10 bases and the J gene end by 3 bases; junction bases not matched to a gene: 9. Looked up from germline, CDR1 is ENHRY and CDR2 is SYGVKD. The CDR3 loop is CANSTGTGGTDTQYF. CDR3 DNA sequence: TGTGCCAACTCAACCGGGACAGGGGGGACAGATACGCAGTATTTT.

This clone has only a few counts. The chain employs TRBV29-1 and TRBJ2-1; 11 nucleotides line up with TRBD1. Germline CDR1 is SQVTM and CDR2 is ANQGSEA. V was pared by 1 base and J by 4 bases, with 9 bases of the junction left unmatched. The CDR3 runs to 17 residues. DNA of the CDR3: TGCAGCGTTGAAGGGGGGGTCCGGGACAGGGGGTACAATGAGCAGTTCTTC. The encoded protein is CSVEGGVRDRGYNEQFF.

A few counts support this clone. The V call is TRBV4-2, the J call TRBJ2-7; 9 nucleotides line up with TRBD1. Germline V gene sequence: CDR1 LGHNA, CDR2 YNFKEQ. J lost 4 bases, V lost 3 bases, and 10 bases had no gene match. There are 16 residues in the CDR3. CDR3 protein: CASSHEVRTGEYEQYF. CDR3 coding DNA: TGTGCCAGCAGCCACGAGGTGAGGACAGGGGAGTACGAGCAGTACTTC.

This clone was observed a few times. V usage is TRBV5-1 and J usage is TRBJ2-3; TRBD2 might be the D (5 bases). V lost 0 bases and J 4 bases, leaving 12 bases between the germline ends. Germline V gene data show CDR1 as SGHRS and CDR2 as YFSETQ. CDR3 length: 15 residues. Here the CDR3 reads CASSLVTGRADTQYF. The CDR3 DNA reads TGCGCCAGCAGCTTGGTCACGGGGAGAGCAGATACGCAGTATTTT. The whole variable domain, filled in from reference TRBV5-1 and TRBJ2-3, reads KAGVTQTPRYLIKTRGQQVTLSCSPISGHRSVSWYQQTPGQGLQFLFEYFSETQRNKGNFPGRFSGRQFSNSRSEMNVSTLELGDSALYLCASSLVTGRADTQYFGPGTRLTVL.

This clone was seen a few times. The chain carries TRBV7-6 and TRBJ2-7; D gene uncertain. Germline-derived CDR1 and CDR2 are SGHVS and FNYEAQ. The CDR3 runs to 14 residues. V was cut by 2 bases and J by 2 bases, with 10 bases left in between. CDR3 DNA sequence: TGTGCCAGCAGCTTAATGGGCAGCCCCTACGAGCAGTACGTC. It yields the protein CASSLMGSPYEQYV.

V is TRBV18 and J is TRBJ1-1; D remains ambiguous. V dropped 6 bases and J dropped 0 bases, with 17 bases sitting between them. Germline-derived CDR1 and CDR2 are KGHSH and LQKENI. The CDR3 totals 16 residues. The CDR3 is CASSRDKGLMNTEAFF. DNA for the CDR3: TGTGCCAGCTCGCGGGATAAAGGCCTCATGAACACTGAAGCTTTCTTT. Together with reference TRBV18 and TRBJ1-1, the CDR3 gives the full variable domain: NAGVMQNPRHLVRRRGQEARLRCSPMKGHSHVYWYRQLPEEGLKFMVYLQKENIIDESGMPKERFSAEFPKEGPSILRIQQVVRGDSAAYFCASSRDKGLMNTEAFFGQGTRLTVV.

The chain is built from TRBV7-2 and TRBJ1-5; D unresolved. This CDR3 region has 15 residues. The V end lost 1 base, the J end lost 7 bases, and 14 bases lay between the germline ends. CDR1 and CDR2 (germline): SGHTA, FQGNSA. CDR3 amino acids: CASSLDVGVRQPQHF. The CDR3 nucleotides read TGTGCCAGCAGCTTAGATGTGGGAGTGAGACAGCCCCAGCATTTT.

V and J are TRBV5-1 and TRBJ1-2; 8 bases are a match to TRBD1. The V gene end was trimmed by 5 bases and the J gene end by 4 bases; junction bases not matched to a gene: 7. The CDR3 contains 14 residues. Looked up from germline, CDR1 is SGHRS and CDR2 is YFSETQ. CDR3 DNA sequence: TGCGCCAGCAGGCCAGGGGGCCCCTCCTATGGCTACACCTTC. It codes for CASRPGGPSYGYTF.